One TCR beta chain is described in this entry. Germline V gene data show CDR1 as SGHAT and CDR2 as FQNNGV. The CDR3 length is 13 residues. Trimming shortened V by 5 bases and J by 2 bases, and 10 bases separated the two germline ends. This specimen belongs to a study of blood T cell repertoires in COVID-19. Study overall: PBMCs, B-cell-depleted T cells, or T cells provided the cDNA or gDNA that made up the material.

Measured with immunoSEQ multiplex PCR; TCRdb has only the in-frame clones, and not every one. The profile covers approximately 68,000 clones, with 75% to 90% appearing a single time and approximately 32% taken by the ten largest. Sequenced input: peripheral blood. The chain combines TRBV11-2 with TRBJ2-7; possibly TRBD1 for D (6 bases). This TCR came from a woman aged 80 or over with active or convalescent COVID-19. The DNA for the CDR3 is TGTGCCAGCAGCCCCCGACAGGCCTACGAGCAGTACTTC. Translated, it gives CASSPRQAYEQYF.